These 21 T cell receptor beta chains share one sample of origin, sequenced in a study of T cells in Graves' hyperthyroidism and ophthalmopathy. Amplification yielded TCR beta CDR3 regions, with RNA transcripts as the source. Using the HTBI primer set, a first-round RT-PCR was run on the TCR CDR3. One entry per CDR3 protein, called by TCRdb with MiXCR from the multiplex PCR reads. The data hold under 750,000 distinct CDR3 sequences, with around a sixth observed a single time. The sequenced sample consisted of blood. The receptors derive from a woman aged 45-65 years with Graves' hyperthyroidism that later progressed to Graves' ophthalmopathy.

This clonotype was counted ten times or more. J is TRBJ2-3 and V is TRBV12-3 or TRBV12-4; D might be TRBD2 (5 bases). The CDR3 loop spans 14 amino acids. V dropped 5 bases and J dropped 4 bases, with 13 bases sitting between them. CDR3 sequence: CASSPLRSADTQYF. In DNA, the CDR3 is TGTGCCAGCAGTCCCCTCCGTAGCGCAGATACGCAGTATTTT.

The chain has TRBV5-6 and TRBJ1-2, with TRBD1 as a possible D gene (5 bases). Germline V gene data show CDR1 as SGHDT and CDR2 as YYEEEE. V dropped 2 bases and J dropped 1 base, with 15 bases sitting between them. The CDR3 totals 16 residues. CDR3 DNA sequence: TGTGCCAGCAGCTTTTCCGGGACGCAGGATAACTATGGCTACACCTTC. This translates into CASSFSGTQDNYGYTF.

This clonotype was detected only a few times. The CDR3 nucleotides are TGTGCCAGCAGCTCTGGGACTAGCGGGGTCCTCGATGAGCAGTTCTTC. It specifies CASSSGTSGVLDEQFF. The V call is TRBV7-3, the J call TRBJ2-1; 13 bases align to TRBD2. After removal of 4 bases from V and 8 bases from J, the junction contained 8 bases not matched to a gene. The germline gives CDR1 SGHTA, CDR2 FQGTGA. The CDR3 runs 16 residues.

This clonotype was detected many times. This chain connects TRBV6-1 to TRBJ2-5; D is possibly TRBD2 (5 bases). The CDR3 has 12 residues. The germline V gene has CDR1 MNHNS and CDR2 SASEGT. V lost 6 bases and J lost 5, with 10 bases in between. CDR3 amino acids: CASSSTRETQYF. The CDR3 DNA reads TGTGCCAGCAGCTCCACTAGGGAGACCCAGTACTTC.

In regard to this clonotype: One end of the junction fails to match germline, which may point to a read error. The chain employs TRBV27 and TRBJ2-1; no reliable D call. This CDR3 spans 15 amino acids. Germline V gene lookup returns CDR1 MNHEY and CDR2 SMNVEV (reference sequence). CDR3 sequence (DNA): TGTGCCAGCAGTTTAGGCATAAGCTCCTACAATGGGCAGTTCTTC. Amino acids: CASSLGISSYNGQFF.

This clonotype was seen many times. The gene calls are TRBV12-3 or TRBV12-4 and TRBJ2-1; the match to TRBD1 covers 7 bases. This CDR3 is 15 amino acids long. V lost 6 bases and J lost 5; bases outside the gene matches: 10. The CDR3: CASSRTGTADNEQFF. The CDR3 DNA is TGTGCCAGCAGCAGGACCGGGACAGCCGACAATGAGCAGTTCTTC.

The chain joins TRBV18 to TRBJ2-1; D remains unclear. The germline CDR1 and CDR2 sequences are KGHSH and LQKENI. CDR3 length: 14 residues. The ends were cut back, 3 bases at V and 0 bases at J, with 6 bases in the middle. The CDR3 coding sequence is TGTGCCAGCTCACCGATTAGCTCCTACAATGAGCAGTTCTTC. Protein product: CASSPISSYNEQFF. Based on the CDR3 plus reference TRBV18 and TRBJ2-1, the full variable domain is NAGVMQNPRHLVRRRGQEARLRCSPMKGHSHVYWYRQLPEEGLKFMVYLQKENIIDESGMPKERFSAEFPKEGPSILRIQQVVRGDSAAYFCASSPISSYNEQFFGPGTRLTVL.

Many counts were recorded for this clonotype. The chain employs TRBV12-3 or TRBV12-4 and TRBJ2-1; tentatively, D is TRBD1 (6 bases). V was cut by 6 bases and J by 5 bases, with 20 bases left in between. The CDR3 is 16 amino acids. CDR3 amino acids: CASSSRGWVTNNEQFF. The CDR3 DNA reads TGTGCCAGCAGCTCCAGGGGCTGGGTGACCAACAATGAGCAGTTCTTC.

The sample holds many counts of this clonotype. This chain joins TRBV11-2 and TRBJ2-2, with TRBD2 as a possible D gene (5 bases). V was cut by 2 bases and J by 8 bases, with 15 bases left in between. CDR1 and CDR2 (germline): SGHAT, FQNNGV. The CDR3 is 15 amino acids. The DNA of the CDR3 is TGTGCCAGCAGCTTAACTTGGCTAGCAACGGGGGAGCTGTTTTTT. It codes for CASSLTWLATGELFF.

This clonotype was seen many times. The genes are TRBV11-2 and TRBJ1-4; possibly TRBD1 for D (6 bases). Germline V CDR1 and CDR2: SGHAT, FQNNGV. Trimming took 3 bases from V and 6 from J, leaving 17 bases between them. This CDR3 comprises 16 residues. The CDR3: CASSFGFGGPDEKLFF. In DNA, the CDR3 is TGTGCCAGCAGCTTCGGGTTCGGGGGGCCGGATGAAAAACTGTTTTTT.

This clonotype was observed at least ten times. The CDR3 DNA sequence: TGTGCCAGCTCACCAACGGCCACCAAAGAGACCCAGTACTTC. This sequence encodes CASSPTATKETQYF. The gene calls are TRBV18 and TRBJ2-5; D uncertain. This CDR3 has 14 amino acids. V lost 2 bases, J lost 3 bases, and 10 bases lay in between. Germline assignment: CDR1 KGHSH and CDR2 LQKENI.

This rearrangement joins TRBV5-6 to TRBJ2-6; the match to TRBD1 covers 7 bases. The V gene end was trimmed by 2 bases and the J gene end by 0 bases; junction bases not matched to a gene: 8. This CDR3 has 18 amino acids. Germline CDR1 SGHDT, CDR2 YYEEEE. Here the CDR3 reads CASSLFGTESSGANVLTF. The CDR3 DNA follows: TGTGCCAGCAGCTTATTTGGGACAGAGAGCTCTGGGGCCAACGTCCTGACTTTC.

The chain is built from TRBV4-2 and TRBJ2-7, with 10 bases matching TRBD1. Germline CDR1 reads LGHNA; CDR2 reads YNFKEQ. The junction had 7 bases not matched to a gene; V was cut back by 4 bases and J by 4 bases. The CDR3 consists of 15 residues. The chain's CDR3 is CASSLAGTGVYEQYF. Written as DNA, the CDR3 is TGTGCCAGCAGCCTCGCGGGGACAGGGGTATACGAGCAGTACTTC.

This clonotype showed up many times. The chain has TRBV28 and TRBJ1-5; D is unresolved. Germline V gene lookup returns CDR1 MDHEN and CDR2 SYDVKM. V lost 3 bases to trimming and J lost 2 bases, with 11 bases between them. This CDR3 is 15 amino acids long. The CDR3 reads CASSFGSWGNQPQHF. The DNA of the CDR3 is TGTGCCAGCAGTTTTGGCAGTTGGGGCAATCAGCCCCAGCATTTT.

This clonotype was seen ten or more times. The chain employs TRBV30 and TRBJ2-3; D remains unclear. CDR3 length: 12 amino acids. V gave up 4 bases and J gave up 4 bases, with 9 bases separating them. Per the germline V gene, CDR1 is GTSNPN and CDR2 is SVGIG (reference sequence). The CDR3 spells CAWIPSADTQYF. CDR3 coding DNA: TGTGCCTGGATTCCTTCGGCAGATACGCAGTATTTT.

This clonotype was seen a few times. The chain recombines TRBV20-1 with TRBJ1-5; tentatively, D is TRBD1 (5 bases). V shed 3 bases and J shed 5 bases, with 11 bases lying between them. Germline CDR1 reads DFQATT; CDR2 reads SNEGSKA (reference sequence). The CDR3 contains 13 residues. CDR3 nucleotides: TGCAGTGCTAGGGACAACCAAGATCAGCCCCAGCATTTT. It codes for CSARDNQDQPQHF.

The chain carries TRBV6-1 and TRBJ2-1; 11 nucleotides match TRBD1. CDR1 MNHNS and CDR2 SASEGT come from the germline V gene. Germline trimming cut 4 bases from V and 7 bases from J; bases unmatched to any gene: 9. This CDR3 contains 16 residues. As DNA, the CDR3 is TGTGCCAGCAGTGTTCCGGACAGGGGGCTTATAAATGAGCAGTTCTTC. Protein product: CASSVPDRGLINEQFF.

The sample holds a few counts of this clonotype. The chain carries TRBV11-3 and TRBJ2-2; 7 nucleotides line up with TRBD1. Unmatched junction bases numbered 3, after V lost 1 base and J lost 7 bases. The CDR3 totals 14 residues. Germline loops: CDR1 SGHNT, CDR2 YENEEA. CDR3 amino acids: CASSLGDSHGELFF. CDR3 bases: TGTGCCAGCAGCTTAGGGGACAGTCACGGGGAGCTGTTTTTT.

V is TRBV27 and J is TRBJ2-3; D call uncertain. The V and J ends lost 0 bases and 4 bases respectively, with 8 bases between them. The CDR3 has 14 residues. CDR1 and CDR2 from the germline V gene are MNHEY and SMNVEV (reference sequence). The CDR3 spells CASSLSLGADTQYF. In DNA, the CDR3 is TGTGCCAGCAGTTTATCCTTAGGTGCAGATACGCAGTATTTT.

J is TRBJ2-7 and V is TRBV25-1; 7 nucleotides match TRBD1. The germline V gene has CDR1 MGHDK and CDR2 SYGVNS. V gave up 3 bases and J gave up 6 bases; unmatched junction bases: 8. This CDR3 contains 14 residues. This CDR3 is CASSETGFRSEQYF. For the CDR3, the DNA is TGTGCCAGCAGTGAGACAGGGTTTAGGAGCGAGCAGTACTTC.

Ten or more counts support this clonotype. The chain is built from TRBV2 and TRBJ2-3; TRBD2 agrees at 9 bases. CDR1 SNHLY and CDR2 FYNNEI come from the germline V gene. Trimming at V came to 4 bases and at J to 3 bases, leaving 5 bases not matched to a gene. The CDR3 runs to 15 residues. CDR3 in DNA: TGTGCCAGCAGTGCTCTAGCGGGGTTTACAGATACGCAGTATTTT. This encodes CASSALAGFTDTQYF.